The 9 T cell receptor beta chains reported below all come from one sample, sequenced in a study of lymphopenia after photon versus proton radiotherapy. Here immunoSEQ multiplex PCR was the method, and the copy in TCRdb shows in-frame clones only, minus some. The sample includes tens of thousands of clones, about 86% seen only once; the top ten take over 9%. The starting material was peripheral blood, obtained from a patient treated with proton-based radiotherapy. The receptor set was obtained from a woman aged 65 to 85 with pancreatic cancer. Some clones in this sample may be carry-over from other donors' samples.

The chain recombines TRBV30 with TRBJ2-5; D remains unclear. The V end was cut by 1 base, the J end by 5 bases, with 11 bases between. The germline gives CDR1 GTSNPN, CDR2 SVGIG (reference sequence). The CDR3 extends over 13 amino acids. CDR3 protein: CAWSDWGVETQYF. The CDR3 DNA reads TGTGCCTGGAGTGATTGGGGTGTGGAGACCCAGTACTTC.

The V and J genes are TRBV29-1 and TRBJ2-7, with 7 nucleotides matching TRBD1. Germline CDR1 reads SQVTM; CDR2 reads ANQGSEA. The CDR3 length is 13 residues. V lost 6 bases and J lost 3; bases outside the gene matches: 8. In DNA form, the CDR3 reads TGCAGCGTACGACAGGGAAGGGACTACGAGCAGTACTTC. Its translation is CSVRQGRDYEQYF.

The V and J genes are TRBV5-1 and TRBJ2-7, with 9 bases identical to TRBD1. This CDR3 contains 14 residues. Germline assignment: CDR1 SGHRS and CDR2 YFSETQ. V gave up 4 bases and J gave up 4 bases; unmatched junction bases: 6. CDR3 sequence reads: CASSPGTGFYEQYF. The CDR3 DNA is TGCGCCAGCAGCCCCGGGACAGGGTTTTACGAGCAGTACTTC.

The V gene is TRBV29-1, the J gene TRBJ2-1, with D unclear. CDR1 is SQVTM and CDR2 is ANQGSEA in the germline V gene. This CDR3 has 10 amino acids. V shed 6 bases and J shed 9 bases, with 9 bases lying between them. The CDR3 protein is CSVLVGEQFF. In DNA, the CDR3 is TGCAGCGTCCTGGTCGGTGAGCAGTTCTTC.

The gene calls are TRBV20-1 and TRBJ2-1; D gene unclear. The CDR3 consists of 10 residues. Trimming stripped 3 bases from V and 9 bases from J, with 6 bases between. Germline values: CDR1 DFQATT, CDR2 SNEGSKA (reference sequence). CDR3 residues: CSARKSEQFF. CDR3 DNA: TGCAGTGCTAGGAAAAGTGAGCAGTTCTTC.

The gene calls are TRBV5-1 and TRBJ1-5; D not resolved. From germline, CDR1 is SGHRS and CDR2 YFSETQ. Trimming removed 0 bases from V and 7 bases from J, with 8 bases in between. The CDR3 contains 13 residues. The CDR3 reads CASSLEGYQPQHF. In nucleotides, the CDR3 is TGCGCCAGCAGCTTGGAAGGGTACCAGCCCCAGCATTTT. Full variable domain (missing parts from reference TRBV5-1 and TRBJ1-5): KAGVTQTPRYLIKTRGQQVTLSCSPISGHRSVSWYQQTPGQGLQFLFEYFSETQRNKGNFPGRFSGRQFSNSRSEMNVSTLELGDSALYLCASSLEGYQPQHFGDGTRLSIL.

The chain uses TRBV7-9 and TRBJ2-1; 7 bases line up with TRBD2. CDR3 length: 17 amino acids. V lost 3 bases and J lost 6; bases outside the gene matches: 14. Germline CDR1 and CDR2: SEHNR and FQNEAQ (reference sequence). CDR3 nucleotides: TGTGCCAGCAGCTTTGGCCCTAGCGGCACCGGGGGCAATGAGCAGTTCTTC. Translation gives CASSFGPSGTGGNEQFF.

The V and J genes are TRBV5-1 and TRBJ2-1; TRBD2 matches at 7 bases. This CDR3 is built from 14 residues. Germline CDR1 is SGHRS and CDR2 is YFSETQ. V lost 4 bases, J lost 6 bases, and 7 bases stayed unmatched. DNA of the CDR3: TGCGCCAGCAGCGGGGGACTATCGACCAATGAGCAGTTCTTC. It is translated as CASSGGLSTNEQFF.

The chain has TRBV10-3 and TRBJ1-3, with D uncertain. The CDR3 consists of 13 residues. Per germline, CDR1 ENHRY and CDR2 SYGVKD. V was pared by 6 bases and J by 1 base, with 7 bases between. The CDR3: CAISDGSGNTIYF. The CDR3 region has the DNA TGTGCCATCAGCGATGGATCTGGAAACACCATATATTTT.